This T cell receptor (beta chain) comes out of a study of blood T cells in healthy people across ages. Study-wide points: Greater diversity and more naive CD4+ cells were seen in long-lived donors than in aged donors.

A sample-barcoded 5' primer and a J-beta primer mix were used in a second PCR of roughly 7 to 11 cycles. TCRdb called the 5' RACE reads again in MiXCR, with one record for every CDR3 protein. This sample has 1,100,000 or so distinct CDR3 sequences, with 40% to 55% found just once. Trimming cost V 5 bases and J 5 bases, with 10 bases left between them. The CDR3 has 13 residues. This clonotype has just a few counts. Its antigen is unidentified. The sample was blood. The TCR sequence derives from a woman between 55 and 75 years old in good health. This chain joins TRBV12-3 or TRBV12-4 and TRBJ2-1; no reliable D call. For the CDR3, the DNA is TGTGCCAGCAGTCTCCGGAGAGACAATGAGCAGTTCTTC. Protein: CASSLRRDNEQFF.